The clone carrying this T cell receptor beta chain has ten or more counts. There were TCR beta CDR3 regions amplified from RNA transcripts. Using the HTBI primer set, a first-round RT-PCR was run on the TCR CDR3. From the multiplex PCR reads, TCRdb called clonotypes with MiXCR, one entry per CDR3 protein. The sample carries 250,000 to 300,000 distinct CDR3 sequences, more than 12% recorded once. The data belong to a study of T cells in Graves' hyperthyroidism and ophthalmopathy. CDR1 is KGHSH, CDR2 LQKENI, per germline. V was pared by 0 bases and J by 8 bases, with 10 bases between. This CDR3 comprises 14 residues.

Material for sequencing was blood. The rearrangement joins TRBV18 to TRBJ1-4; weak D call: TRBD1 (6 bases). The receptor's source is a woman aged 40 to 50 with Graves' hyperthyroidism that later progressed to Graves' ophthalmopathy. The CDR3 nucleotides read TGTGCCAGCTCACCACCGGCAGGGGAGGAAAAACTGTTTTTT. This translates into CASSPPAGEEKLFF.